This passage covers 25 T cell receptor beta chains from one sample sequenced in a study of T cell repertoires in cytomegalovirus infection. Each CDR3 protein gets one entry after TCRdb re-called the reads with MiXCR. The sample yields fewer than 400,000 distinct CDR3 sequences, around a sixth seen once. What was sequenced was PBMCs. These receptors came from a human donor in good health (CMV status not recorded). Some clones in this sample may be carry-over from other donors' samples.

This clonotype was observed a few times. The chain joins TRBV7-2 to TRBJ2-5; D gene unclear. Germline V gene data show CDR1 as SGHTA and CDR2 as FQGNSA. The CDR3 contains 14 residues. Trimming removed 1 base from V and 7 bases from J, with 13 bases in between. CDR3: CASSLGSSPATQYF. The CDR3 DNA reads TGTGCCAGCAGCTTAGGTTCCTCCCCGGCGACCCAGTACTTC.

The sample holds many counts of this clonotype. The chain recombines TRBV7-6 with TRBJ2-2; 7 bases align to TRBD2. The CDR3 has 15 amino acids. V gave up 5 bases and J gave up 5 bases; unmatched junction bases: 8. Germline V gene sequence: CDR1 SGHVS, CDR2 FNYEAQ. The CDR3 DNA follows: TGTGCCAGCAGCCCGCGGGACTACGTTACCGGGGAGCTGTTTTTT. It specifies CASSPRDYVTGELFF.

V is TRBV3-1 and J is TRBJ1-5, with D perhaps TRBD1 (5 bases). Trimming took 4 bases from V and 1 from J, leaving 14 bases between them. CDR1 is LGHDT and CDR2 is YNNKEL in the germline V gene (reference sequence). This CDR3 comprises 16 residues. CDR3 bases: TGTGCCAGCAGCCCTGGGGGGGATGTCAGCAATCAGCCCCAGCATTTT. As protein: CASSPGGDVSNQPQHF.

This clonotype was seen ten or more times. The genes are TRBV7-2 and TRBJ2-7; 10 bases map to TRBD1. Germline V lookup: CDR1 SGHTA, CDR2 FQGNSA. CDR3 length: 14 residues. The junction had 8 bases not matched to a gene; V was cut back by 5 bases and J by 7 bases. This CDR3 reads CASSPGTGVLEQYF. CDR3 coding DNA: TGTGCCAGCAGCCCCGGGACAGGGGTGTTGGAGCAGTACTTC.

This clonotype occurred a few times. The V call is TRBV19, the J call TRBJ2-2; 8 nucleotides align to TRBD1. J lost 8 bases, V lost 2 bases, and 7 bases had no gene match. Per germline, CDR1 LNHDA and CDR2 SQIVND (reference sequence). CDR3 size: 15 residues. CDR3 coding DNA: TGTGCCAGTAGTATAAGGACAGGGCTGCGGGGGGAGCTGTTTTTT. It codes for CASSIRTGLRGELFF.

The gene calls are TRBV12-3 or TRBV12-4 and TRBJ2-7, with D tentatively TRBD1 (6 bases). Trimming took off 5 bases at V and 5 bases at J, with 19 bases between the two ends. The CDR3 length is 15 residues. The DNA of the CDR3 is TGTGCCAGCAGTCTCTCAAGCTTGGGGGCGGACGAGCAGTACTTC. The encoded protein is CASSLSSLGADEQYF.

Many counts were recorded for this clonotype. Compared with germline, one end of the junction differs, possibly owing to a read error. The CDR3 DNA sequence: TGTGCCAGCACCTTAGACATCCGCTCCTACAATGAGCAGTTCTTC. Translation: CASTLDIRSYNEQFF. The chain links TRBV7-2 to TRBJ2-1; D not resolved. This CDR3 is built from 15 residues. Germline CDR1 and CDR2: SGHTA and FQGNSA.

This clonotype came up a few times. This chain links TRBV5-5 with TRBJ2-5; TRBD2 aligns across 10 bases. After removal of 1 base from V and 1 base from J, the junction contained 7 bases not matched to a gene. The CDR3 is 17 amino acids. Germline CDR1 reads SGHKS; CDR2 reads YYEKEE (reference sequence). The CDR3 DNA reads TGTGCCAGCAGCTTGCTACTAGCGGGACCAACCCAAGAGACCCAGTACTTC. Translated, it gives CASSLLLAGPTQETQYF.

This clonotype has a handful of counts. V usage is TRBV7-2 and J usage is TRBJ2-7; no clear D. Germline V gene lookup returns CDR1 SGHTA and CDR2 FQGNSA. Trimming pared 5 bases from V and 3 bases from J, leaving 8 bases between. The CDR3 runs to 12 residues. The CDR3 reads CASSPHLYEQYF. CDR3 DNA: TGTGCCAGCAGCCCCCATCTCTACGAGCAGTACTTC. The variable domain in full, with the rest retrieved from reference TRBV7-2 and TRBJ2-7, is GAGVSQSPSNKVTEKGKDVELRCDPISGHTALYWYRQSLGQGLEFLIYFQGNSAPDKSGLPSDRFSAERTGGSVSTLTIQRTQQEDSAVYLCASSPHLYEQYFGPGTRLTVT.

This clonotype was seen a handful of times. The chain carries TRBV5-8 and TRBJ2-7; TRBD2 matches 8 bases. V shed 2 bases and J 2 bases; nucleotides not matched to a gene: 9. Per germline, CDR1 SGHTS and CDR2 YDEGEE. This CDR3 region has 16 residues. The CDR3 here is CASSLPGGARTYEQYF. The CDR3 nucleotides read TGTGCCAGCAGCTTACCCGGGGGGGCCCGGACCTACGAGCAGTACTTC. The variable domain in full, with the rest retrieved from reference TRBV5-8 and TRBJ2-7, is EAGVTQSPTHLIKTRGQQATLRCSPISGHTSVYWYQQALGLGLQFLLWYDEGEERNRGNFPPRFSGRQFPNYSSELNVNALELEDSALYLCASSLPGGARTYEQYFGPGTRLTVT.

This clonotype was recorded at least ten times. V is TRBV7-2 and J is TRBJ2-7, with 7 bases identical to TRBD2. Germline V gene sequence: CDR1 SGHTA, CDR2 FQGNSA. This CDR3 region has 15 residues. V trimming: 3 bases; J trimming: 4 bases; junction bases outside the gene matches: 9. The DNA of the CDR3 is TGTGCCAGCAGCTTTGGGGGAAGCGGGAAGTACGAGCAGTACTTC. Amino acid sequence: CASSFGGSGKYEQYF.

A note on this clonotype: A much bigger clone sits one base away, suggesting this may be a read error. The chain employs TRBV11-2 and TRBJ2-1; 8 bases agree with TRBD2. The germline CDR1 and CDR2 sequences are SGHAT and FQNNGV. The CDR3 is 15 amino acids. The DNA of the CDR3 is TGTGCCAGCAGCCTATTAGCGGGGTCATACAATGACCAGTTCTTC. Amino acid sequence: CASSLLAGSYNDQFF. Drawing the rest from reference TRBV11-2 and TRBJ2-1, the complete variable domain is EAGVAQSPRYKIIEKRQSVAFWCNPISGHATLYWYQQILGQGPKLLIQFQNNGVVDDSQLPKDRFSAERLKGVDSTLKIQPAKLEDSAVYLCASSLLAGSYNDQFFGPGTRLTVL.

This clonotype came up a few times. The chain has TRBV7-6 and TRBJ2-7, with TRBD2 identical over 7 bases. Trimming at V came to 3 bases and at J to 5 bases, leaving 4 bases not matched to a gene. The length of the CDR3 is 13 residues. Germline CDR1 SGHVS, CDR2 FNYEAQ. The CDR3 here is CASSLGGMNEQYF. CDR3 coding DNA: TGTGCCAGCAGCTTGGGGGGGATGAACGAGCAGTACTTC. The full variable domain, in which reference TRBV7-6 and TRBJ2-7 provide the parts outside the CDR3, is GAGVSQSPRYKVTKRGQDVALRCDPISGHVSLYWYRQALGQGPEFLTYFNYEAQQDKSGLPNDRFSAERPEGSISTLTIQRTEQRDSAMYRCASSLGGMNEQYFGPGTRLTVT.

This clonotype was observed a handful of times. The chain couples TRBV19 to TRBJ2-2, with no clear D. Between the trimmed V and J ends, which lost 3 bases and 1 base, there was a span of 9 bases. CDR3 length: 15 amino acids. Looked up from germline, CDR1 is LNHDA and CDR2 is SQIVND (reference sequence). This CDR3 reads CASSMFLRNTGELFF. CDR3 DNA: TGTGCCAGTAGTATGTTTCTGAGGAACACCGGGGAGCTGTTTTTT.

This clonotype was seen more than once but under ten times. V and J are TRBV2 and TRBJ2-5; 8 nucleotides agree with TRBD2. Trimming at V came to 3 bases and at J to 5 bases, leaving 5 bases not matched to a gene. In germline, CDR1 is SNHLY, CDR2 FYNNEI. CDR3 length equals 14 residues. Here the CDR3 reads CASSDAGGGETQYF. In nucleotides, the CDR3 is TGTGCCAGCAGTGATGCGGGGGGAGGGGAGACCCAGTACTTC. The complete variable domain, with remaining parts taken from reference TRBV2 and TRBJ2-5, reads EPEVTQTPSHQVTQMGQEVILRCVPISNHLYFYWYRQILGQKVEFLVSFYNNEISEKSEIFDDQFSVERPDGSNFTLKIRSTKLEDSAMYFCASSDAGGGETQYFGPGTRLLVL.

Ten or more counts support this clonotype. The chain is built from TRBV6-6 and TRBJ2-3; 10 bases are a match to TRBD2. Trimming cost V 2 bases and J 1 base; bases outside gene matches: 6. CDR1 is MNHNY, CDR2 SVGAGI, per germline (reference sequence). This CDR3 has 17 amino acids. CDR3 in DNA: TGTGCCAGCAGTTACCCGAGCGGGAGGGGACGCACAGATACGCAGTATTTT. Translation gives CASSYPSGRGRTDTQYF.

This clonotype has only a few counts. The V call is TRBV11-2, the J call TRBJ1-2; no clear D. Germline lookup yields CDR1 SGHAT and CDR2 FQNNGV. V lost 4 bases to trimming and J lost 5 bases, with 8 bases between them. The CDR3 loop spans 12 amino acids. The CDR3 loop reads CASSSLGYGYTF. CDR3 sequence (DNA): TGTGCCAGCAGCTCCCTGGGTTATGGCTACACCTTC.

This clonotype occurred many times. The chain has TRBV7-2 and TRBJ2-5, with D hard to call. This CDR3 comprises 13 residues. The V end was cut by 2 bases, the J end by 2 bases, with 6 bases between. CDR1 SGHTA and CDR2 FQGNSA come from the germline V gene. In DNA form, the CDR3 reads TGTGCCAGCAGCTTATACTGGCAAGAGACCCAGTACTTC. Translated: CASSLYWQETQYF.

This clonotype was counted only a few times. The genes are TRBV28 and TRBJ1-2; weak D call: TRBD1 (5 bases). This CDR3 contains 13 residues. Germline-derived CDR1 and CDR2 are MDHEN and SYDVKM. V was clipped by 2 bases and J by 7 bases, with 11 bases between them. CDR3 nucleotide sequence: TGTGCCAGCAGTTTACCAGGGTTTGGTGGCTACACCTTC. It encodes CASSLPGFGGYTF.

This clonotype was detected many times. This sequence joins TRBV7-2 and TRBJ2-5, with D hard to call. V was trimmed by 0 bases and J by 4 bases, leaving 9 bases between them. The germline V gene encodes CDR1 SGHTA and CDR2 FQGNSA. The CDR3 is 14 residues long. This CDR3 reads CASSLALPSETQYF. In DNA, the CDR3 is TGTGCCAGCAGCTTAGCTCTCCCTTCAGAGACCCAGTACTTC.

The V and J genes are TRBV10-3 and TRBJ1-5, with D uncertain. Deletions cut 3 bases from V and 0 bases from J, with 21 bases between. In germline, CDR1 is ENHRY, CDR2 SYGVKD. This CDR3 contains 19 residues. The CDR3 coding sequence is TGTGCCATCAGTGATGCGGCCGCCGCAAACGTTAATAGCAATCAGCCCCAGCATTTT. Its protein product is CAISDAAAANVNSNQPQHF.

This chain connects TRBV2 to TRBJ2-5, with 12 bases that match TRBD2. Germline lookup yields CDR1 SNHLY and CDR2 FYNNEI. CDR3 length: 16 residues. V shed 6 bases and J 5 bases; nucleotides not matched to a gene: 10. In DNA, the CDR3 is TGTGCCAGCAGCCTTGAAGGACTAGCGGGGTTGGAGACCCAGTACTTC. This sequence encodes CASSLEGLAGLETQYF. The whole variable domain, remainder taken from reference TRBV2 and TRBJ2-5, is EPEVTQTPSHQVTQMGQEVILRCVPISNHLYFYWYRQILGQKVEFLVSFYNNEISEKSEIFDDQFSVERPDGSNFTLKIRSTKLEDSAMYFCASSLEGLAGLETQYFGPGTRLLVL.

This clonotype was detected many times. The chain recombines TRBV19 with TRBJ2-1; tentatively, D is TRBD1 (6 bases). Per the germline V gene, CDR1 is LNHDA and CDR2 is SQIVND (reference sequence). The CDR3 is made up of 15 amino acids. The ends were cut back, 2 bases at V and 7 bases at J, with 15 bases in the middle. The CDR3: CASSINRDPSNEQFF. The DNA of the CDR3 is TGTGCCAGTAGTATAAACAGGGACCCCAGTAATGAGCAGTTCTTC.

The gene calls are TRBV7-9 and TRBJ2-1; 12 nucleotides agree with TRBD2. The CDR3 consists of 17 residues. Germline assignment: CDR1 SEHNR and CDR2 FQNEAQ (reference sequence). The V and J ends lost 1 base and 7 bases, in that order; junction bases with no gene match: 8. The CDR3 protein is CASSLDLAGGLWNEQFF. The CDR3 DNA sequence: TGTGCCAGCAGCTTAGATCTAGCGGGAGGGCTCTGGAATGAGCAGTTCTTC.

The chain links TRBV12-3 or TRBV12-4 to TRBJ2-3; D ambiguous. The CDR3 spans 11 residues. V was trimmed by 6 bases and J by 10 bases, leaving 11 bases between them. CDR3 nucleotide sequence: TGTGCCAGCAGCCGTCCCTGGCCGCAGTATTTT. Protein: CASSRPWPQYF.